This T cell receptor (beta chain) originates from a study of blood T cell repertoires in COVID-19. Trimming removed 2 bases at V and 3 bases at J, with 8 bases between. The CDR3 covers 13 residues. Generated by immunoSEQ multiplex PCR, the TCRdb table keeps only in-frame clones and is missing some. The table has approximately 210,000 clones, around 94% seen once. This sequence joins TRBV12-3 or TRBV12-4 and TRBJ2-7; D remains ambiguous. Sequenced: peripheral blood. The sequence was collected from a man under 40 with COVID-19, enrolled during active disease. The DNA for the CDR3 is TGTGCCAGCAGTTTATCAGAACGCTACGAGCAGTACTTC. It is translated as CASSLSERYEQYF.